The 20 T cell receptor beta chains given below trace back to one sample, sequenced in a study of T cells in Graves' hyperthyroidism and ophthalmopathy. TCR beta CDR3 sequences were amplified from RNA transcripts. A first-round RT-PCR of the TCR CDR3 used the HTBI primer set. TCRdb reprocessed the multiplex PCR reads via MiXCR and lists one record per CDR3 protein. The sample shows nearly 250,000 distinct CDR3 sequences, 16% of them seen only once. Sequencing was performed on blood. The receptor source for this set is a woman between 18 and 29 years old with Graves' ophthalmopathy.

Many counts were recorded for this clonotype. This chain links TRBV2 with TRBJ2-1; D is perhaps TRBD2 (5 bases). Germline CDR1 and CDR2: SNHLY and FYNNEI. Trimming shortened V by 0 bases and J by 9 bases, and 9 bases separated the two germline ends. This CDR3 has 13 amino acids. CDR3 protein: CASSEARGIEQFF. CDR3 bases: TGTGCCAGCAGTGAAGCGCGAGGGATTGAGCAGTTCTTC.

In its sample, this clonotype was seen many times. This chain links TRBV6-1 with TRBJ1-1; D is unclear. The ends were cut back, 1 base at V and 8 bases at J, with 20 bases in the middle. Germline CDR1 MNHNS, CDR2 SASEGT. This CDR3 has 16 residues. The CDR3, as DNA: TGTGCCAGCAGTGAAGTTATTTTAATACCGCCACACGAAGCTTTCTTT. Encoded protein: CASSEVILIPPHEAFF.

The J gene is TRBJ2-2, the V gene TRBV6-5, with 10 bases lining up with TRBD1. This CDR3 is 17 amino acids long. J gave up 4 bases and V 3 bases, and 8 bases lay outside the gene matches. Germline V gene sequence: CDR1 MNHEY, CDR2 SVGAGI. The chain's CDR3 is CASSYKGQGVRTGELFF. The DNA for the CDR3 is TGTGCCAGCAGTTATAAAGGACAGGGGGTACGCACCGGGGAGCTGTTTTTT.

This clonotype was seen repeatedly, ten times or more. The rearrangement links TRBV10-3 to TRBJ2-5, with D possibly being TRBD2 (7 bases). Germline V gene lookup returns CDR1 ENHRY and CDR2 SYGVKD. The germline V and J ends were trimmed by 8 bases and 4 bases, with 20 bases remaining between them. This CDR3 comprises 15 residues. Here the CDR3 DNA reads TGTGCCATCGGATTCGGTGGGGGGGGCCCAGAGACCCAGTACTTC. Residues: CAIGFGGGGPETQYF.

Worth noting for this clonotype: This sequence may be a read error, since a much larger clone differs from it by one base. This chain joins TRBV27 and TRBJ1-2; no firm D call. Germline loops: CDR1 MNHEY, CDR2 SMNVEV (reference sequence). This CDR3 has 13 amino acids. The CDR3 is CAGSFSRNYGYTF. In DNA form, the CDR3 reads TGTGCCGGCAGTTTTTCCAGGAACTATGGCTACACCTTC.

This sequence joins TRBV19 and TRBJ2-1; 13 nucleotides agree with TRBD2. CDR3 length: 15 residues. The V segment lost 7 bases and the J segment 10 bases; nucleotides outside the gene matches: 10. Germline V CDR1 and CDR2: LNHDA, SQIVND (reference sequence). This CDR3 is CASTPGLAGVGEQFF. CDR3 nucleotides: TGTGCCAGTACTCCCGGACTAGCGGGAGTGGGAGAGCAGTTCTTC.

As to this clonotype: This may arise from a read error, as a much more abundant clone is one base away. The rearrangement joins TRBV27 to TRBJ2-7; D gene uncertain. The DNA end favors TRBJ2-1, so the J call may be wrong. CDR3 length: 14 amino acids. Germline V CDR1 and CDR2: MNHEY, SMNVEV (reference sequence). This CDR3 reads CASSLSGTYYEQFF. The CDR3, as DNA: TGTGCCAGCAGTTTATCGGGTACATACTACGAGCAGTTCTTC.

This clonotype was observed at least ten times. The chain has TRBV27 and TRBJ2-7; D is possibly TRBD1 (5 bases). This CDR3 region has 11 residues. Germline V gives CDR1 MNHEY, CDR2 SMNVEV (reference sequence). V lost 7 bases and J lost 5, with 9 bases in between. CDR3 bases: TGTGCCAGCAAGCAGGGCCACGAGCAGTACTTC. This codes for CASKQGHEQYF.

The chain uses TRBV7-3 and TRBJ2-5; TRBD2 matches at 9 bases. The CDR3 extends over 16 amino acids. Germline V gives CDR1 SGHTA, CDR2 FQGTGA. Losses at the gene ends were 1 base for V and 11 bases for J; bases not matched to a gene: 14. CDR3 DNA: TGTGCCAGCAGCTTAAAGGGAGTAGCGGGAGTGTTAACACAGTACTTC. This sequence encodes CASSLKGVAGVLTQYF.

The CDR3 nucleotides read TGTGCCAGCAGCCGCGGAGCGGGGAACACTGAAGCTTTCTTT. Translated: CASSRGAGNTEAFF. The rearrangement joins TRBV3-1 to TRBJ1-1; D remains unclear. The germline V and J ends were trimmed by 4 bases and 1 base, with 10 bases remaining between them. CDR3 length: 14 residues. Germline loops: CDR1 LGHDT, CDR2 YNNKEL (reference sequence).

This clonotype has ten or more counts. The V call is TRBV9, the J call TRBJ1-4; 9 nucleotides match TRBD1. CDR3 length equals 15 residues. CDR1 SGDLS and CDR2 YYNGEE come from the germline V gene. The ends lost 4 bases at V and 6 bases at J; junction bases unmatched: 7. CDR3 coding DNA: TGTGCCAGCAGCTTGTCACAGGGGGCGGATGAAAAACTGTTTTTT. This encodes CASSLSQGADEKLFF.

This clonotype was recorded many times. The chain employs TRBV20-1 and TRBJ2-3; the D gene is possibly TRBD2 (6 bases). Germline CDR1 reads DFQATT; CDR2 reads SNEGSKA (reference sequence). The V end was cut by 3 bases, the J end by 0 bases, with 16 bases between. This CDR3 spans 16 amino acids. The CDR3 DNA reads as TGCAGTGCTAGCGGGGAGGCCCCAAGTAGCACAGATACGCAGTATTTT. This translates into CSASGEAPSSTDTQYF.

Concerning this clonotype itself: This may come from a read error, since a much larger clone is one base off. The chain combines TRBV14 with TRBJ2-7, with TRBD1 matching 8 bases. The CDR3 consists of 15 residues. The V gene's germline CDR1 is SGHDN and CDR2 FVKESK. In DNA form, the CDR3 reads TGTGCCAGCAGCGTGCAGGCAGGGGGCTCCTACGGGCAGTACTTC. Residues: CASSVQAGGSYGQYF.

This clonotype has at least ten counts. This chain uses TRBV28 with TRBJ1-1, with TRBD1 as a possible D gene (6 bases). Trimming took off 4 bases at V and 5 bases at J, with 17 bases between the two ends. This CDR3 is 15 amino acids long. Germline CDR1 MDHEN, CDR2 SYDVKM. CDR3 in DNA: TGTGCCAGCAGTTGTGGTGAGGGGGAGTGTACTGAAGCTTTCTTT. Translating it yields CASSCGEGECTEAFF.

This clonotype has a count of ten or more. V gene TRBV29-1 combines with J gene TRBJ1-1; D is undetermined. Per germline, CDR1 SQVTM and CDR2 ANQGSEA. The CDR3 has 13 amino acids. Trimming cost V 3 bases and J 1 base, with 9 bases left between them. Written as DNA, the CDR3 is TGCAGCGTTGACAAACAGCGGAACACTGAAGCTTTCTTT. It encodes CSVDKQRNTEAFF.

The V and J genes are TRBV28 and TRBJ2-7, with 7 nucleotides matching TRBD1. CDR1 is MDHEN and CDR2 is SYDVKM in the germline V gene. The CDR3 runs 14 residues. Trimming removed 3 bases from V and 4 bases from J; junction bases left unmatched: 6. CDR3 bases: TGTGCCAGCAGTTTTAGGGGGCGCGGGTACGAGCAGTACTTC. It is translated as CASSFRGRGYEQYF. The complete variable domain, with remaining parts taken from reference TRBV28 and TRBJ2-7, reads DVKVTQSSRYLVKRTGEKVFLECVQDMDHENMFWYRQDPGLGLRLIYFSYDVKMKEKGDIPEGYSVSREKKERFSLILESASTNQTSMYLCASSFRGRGYEQYFGPGTRLTVT.

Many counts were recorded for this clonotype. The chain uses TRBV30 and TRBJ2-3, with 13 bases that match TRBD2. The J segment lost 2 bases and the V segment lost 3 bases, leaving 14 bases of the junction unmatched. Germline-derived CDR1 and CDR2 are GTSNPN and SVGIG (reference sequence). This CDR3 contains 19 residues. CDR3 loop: CAWRIKNPGLAGFTDTQYF. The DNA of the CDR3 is TGTGCCTGGAGGATCAAAAATCCGGGACTAGCGGGGTTCACAGATACGCAGTATTTT.

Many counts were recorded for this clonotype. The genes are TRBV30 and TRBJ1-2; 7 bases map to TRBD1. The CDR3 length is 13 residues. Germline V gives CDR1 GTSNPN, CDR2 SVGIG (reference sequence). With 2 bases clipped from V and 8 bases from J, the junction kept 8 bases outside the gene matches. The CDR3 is CAWSTGQLGGYTF. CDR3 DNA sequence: TGTGCCTGGAGTACGGGACAGCTTGGCGGCTACACCTTC.

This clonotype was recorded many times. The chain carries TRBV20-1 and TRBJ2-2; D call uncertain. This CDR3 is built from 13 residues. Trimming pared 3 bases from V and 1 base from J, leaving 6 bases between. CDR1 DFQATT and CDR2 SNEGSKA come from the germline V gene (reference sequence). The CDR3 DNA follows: TGCAGTGCTAGGTTGGGGAACACCGGGGAGCTGTTTTTT. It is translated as CSARLGNTGELFF.

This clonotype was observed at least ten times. This CDR3 reads CASSRDRGRNSPLHF. In DNA form, the CDR3 reads TGTGCCAGCAGTCGCGACAGGGGGAGAAATTCACCCCTCCACTTT. The chain recombines TRBV12-3 or TRBV12-4 with TRBJ1-6; the match to TRBD1 covers 9 bases. After removal of 5 bases from V and 7 bases from J, the junction contained 6 bases not matched to a gene. CDR3 length: 15 residues.